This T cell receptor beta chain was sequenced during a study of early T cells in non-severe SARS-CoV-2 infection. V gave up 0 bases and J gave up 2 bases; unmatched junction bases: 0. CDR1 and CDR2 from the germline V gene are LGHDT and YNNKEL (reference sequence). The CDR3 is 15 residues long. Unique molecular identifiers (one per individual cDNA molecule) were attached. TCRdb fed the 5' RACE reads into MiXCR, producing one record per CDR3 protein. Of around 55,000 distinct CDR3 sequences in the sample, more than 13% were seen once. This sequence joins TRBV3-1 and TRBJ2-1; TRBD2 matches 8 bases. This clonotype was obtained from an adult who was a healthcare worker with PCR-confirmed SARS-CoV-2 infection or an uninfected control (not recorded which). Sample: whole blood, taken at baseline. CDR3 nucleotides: TGTGCCAGCAGCCAAGAGGGACTAGCCTACAATGAGCAGTTCTTC. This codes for CASSQEGLAYNEQFF.